Listed here are 15 T cell receptor beta chains from one sample, sequenced in a study of early T cells in non-severe SARS-CoV-2 infection. TCRdb ran MiXCR on the 5' RACE reads and lists one entry per CDR3 protein. The sample consists of tens of thousands of distinct CDR3 sequences, roughly an eighth of them appearing once. The sequenced sample consisted of whole blood. Receptor source: an adult who was a healthcare worker with PCR-confirmed SARS-CoV-2 infection or an uninfected control (not recorded which).

This clonotype was observed at least ten times. V gene TRBV6-1 combines with J gene TRBJ2-4; tentative D call: TRBD2 (7 bases). V was clipped by 11 bases and J by 0 bases, with 11 bases between them. This CDR3 contains 13 residues. Germline CDR1 and CDR2: MNHNS and SASEGT. The chain's CDR3 is CAGGAGAKNIQYF. CDR3 nucleotides: TGTGCCGGGGGGGCGGGAGCCAAAAACATTCAGTACTTC.

The chain recombines TRBV11-2 with TRBJ2-1; the D is unclear. V lost 1 base to trimming and J lost 8 bases, with 9 bases between them. Germline-derived CDR1 and CDR2 are SGHAT and FQNNGV. The length of the CDR3 is 13 residues. In nucleotides, the CDR3 is TGTGCCAGCAGCTTAGTTGCTGGCGATGAGCAGTTCTTC. Translating it yields CASSLVAGDEQFF.

On this clonotype itself: With a much larger clone just one base away, this may be a read error. The V gene is TRBV7-3, the J gene TRBJ2-2, with 11 bases that match TRBD2. Germline lookup yields CDR1 SGHTA and CDR2 FQGTGA. The CDR3 runs 15 residues. Here the CDR3 reads CTSSAGLAGTGELFF. The CDR3, as DNA: TGTACCAGCAGCGCAGGACTAGCGGGCACCGGGGAGCTGTTTTTT.

About this clonotype: This may stem from a read error, because a much larger clone lies one nucleotide away. V is TRBV6-2 or TRBV6-3 and J is TRBJ2-3; 9 bases map to TRBD1. Germline V gene data show CDR1 as MNHEY and CDR2 as SVGEGT. The CDR3 sequence is 17 residues long. J gave up 4 bases and V 5 bases, and 13 bases lay outside the gene matches. CDR3 in DNA: TGTGCCAGCAGTCGAGAAACAGGGGGCATTAAGGCAGATACGCAGTATTTT. Encoded protein: CASSRETGGIKADTQYF.

This clonotype showed up many times. This chain connects TRBV7-9 to TRBJ2-3, with D possibly TRBD1 on 6 matching bases. CDR3 length: 16 residues. The V end lost 1 base, the J end lost 2 bases, and 13 bases lay between the germline ends. Germline V gene lookup returns CDR1 SEHNR and CDR2 FQNEAQ (reference sequence). The CDR3: CASSLGQAQHTDTQYF. The DNA for the CDR3 is TGTGCCAGCAGCTTAGGACAGGCGCAGCACACAGATACGCAGTATTTT.

The chain is built from TRBV5-5 and TRBJ2-2; D may be TRBD1 (7 bases). Trimming pared 1 base from V and 4 bases from J, leaving 11 bases between. Germline CDR1 is SGHKS and CDR2 is YYEKEE (reference sequence). This CDR3 region has 15 residues. CDR3 coding DNA: TGTGCCAGCAGCTTGCCAGGGGGAGGCACCGGGGAGCTGTTTTTT. It codes for CASSLPGGGTGELFF.

The chain recombines TRBV7-2 with TRBJ2-1; TRBD2 matches 7 bases. CDR3 size: 15 residues. Trimming took 4 bases from V and 0 from J; bases not matched to a gene: 3. CDR1 SGHTA and CDR2 FQGNSA come from the germline V gene. CDR3 protein: CASSYSSGSYNEQFF. In DNA, the CDR3 is TGTGCCAGCAGCTATTCTAGCGGCTCCTACAATGAGCAGTTCTTC.

This clonotype was observed at least ten times. The chain carries TRBV6-2 or TRBV6-3 and TRBJ2-1; D is uncertain. Germline V gene data show CDR1 as MNHEY and CDR2 as SVGEGT. Deletions cut 4 bases from V and 6 bases from J, with 4 bases between. CDR3 size: 11 residues. CDR3 coding DNA: TGTGCCAGCAGTTTCCTCAATGAGCAGTTCTTC. Translation gives CASSFLNEQFF.

In its sample, this clonotype was seen a few times. The CDR3 DNA sequence: TGTGCCAGCAGTCCCGGGACTGAGAACACTGAAGCTTTCTTT. It yields the protein CASSPGTENTEAFF. V is TRBV6-4 and J is TRBJ1-1, with a possible D match to TRBD1 (5 bases). The V and J ends lost 5 bases and 1 base respectively, with 11 bases between them. CDR1 is MRHNA and CDR2 is SNTAGT in the germline V gene. This CDR3 comprises 14 residues.

The chain combines TRBV6-6 with TRBJ2-2, with 7 bases that match TRBD1. V was pared by 6 bases and J by 6 bases, with 10 bases of the junction left unmatched. Germline-derived CDR1 and CDR2 are MNHNY and SVGAGI (reference sequence). There are 15 residues in the CDR3. As DNA, the CDR3 is TGTGCCAGCAGGATGTCGACAGGGTGGGCCGGGGAGCTGTTTTTT. It translates to CASRMSTGWAGELFF.

This clonotype was seen ten or more times. The chain couples TRBV5-6 to TRBJ2-3; no reliable D call. Trimming stripped 5 bases from V and 4 bases from J, with 8 bases between. This CDR3 is built from 12 residues. The germline V gene has CDR1 SGHDT and CDR2 YYEEEE. CDR3 sequence reads: CASSWSADTQYF. DNA for the CDR3: TGTGCCAGCAGTTGGTCTGCAGATACGCAGTATTTT.

The J gene is TRBJ1-1, the V gene TRBV10-3, with 7 bases lining up with TRBD1. Per germline, CDR1 ENHRY and CDR2 SYGVKD. V shed 4 bases, J shed 4 bases, and the junction held 6 bases outside the gene matches. This CDR3 comprises 14 residues. The CDR3 loop is CAISATGETTEAFF. Here the CDR3 DNA reads TGTGCCATCAGTGCTACAGGGGAGACCACTGAAGCTTTCTTT.

This clonotype was observed a handful of times. The chain combines TRBV10-3 with TRBJ2-3, with 7 nucleotides matching TRBD2. V shed 5 bases and J 3 bases; nucleotides not matched to a gene: 14. There are 17 residues in the CDR3. From germline, CDR1 is ENHRY and CDR2 SYGVKD. This CDR3 is CAISSTSSGRGTDTQYF. The DNA for the CDR3 is TGTGCCATCAGTTCGACTAGTAGCGGGCGAGGAACAGATACGCAGTATTTT.

This clonotype showed up just a few times. J is TRBJ1-1 and V is TRBV18, with D hard to call. Germline loops: CDR1 KGHSH, CDR2 LQKENI. Trimming took off 0 bases at V and 10 bases at J, with 15 bases between the two ends. This CDR3 is built from 14 residues. The CDR3 coding sequence is TGTGCCAGCTCACCACCGGAACGGATGCATCCAGCTTTCTTT. This translates into CASSPPERMHPAFF.

Concerning this clonotype: An end of the junction differs from the germline gene, which may be a read error. J is TRBJ2-3 and V is TRBV7-2; 9 nucleotides agree with TRBD2. This CDR3 spans 14 amino acids. Germline CDR1 is SGHTA and CDR2 is FQGNSA. The DNA for the CDR3 is TGTGCCAGCAGCTTTAGCGGGAGCACTGATACGCTGTATTTT. This codes for CASSFSGSTDTLYF.